The T cell receptor (beta chain) under discussion was sequenced for a study of cytomegalovirus exposure and HLA in healthy donors. Whole-study results and caveats: Cytomegalovirus association was listed for about 150 TCR beta chains. Specificity for CMV antigens was confirmed in vitro for a few of the CMV-associated chains.

Some clones are missing from TCRdb's copy, which holds only in-frame ones; the method was immunoSEQ multiplex PCR. The sample holds 150,000 to 200,000 clones, about 90% seen once. Among the roughly 110 subjects of the validation cohort, separate from the roughly 670-subject first cohort, were the donors. As for this clone: Its matching antigen is unknown.

Specimen: PBMCs. The receptor comes from a woman younger than 30 in good health and CMV-seropositive.

The CDR3 coding sequence is TGTGCCAGCAGTTACGGCAGGGCCGGCACAGATACGCAGTATTTT. This gives the protein CASSYGRAGTDTQYF. The V gene is TRBV6-5, the J gene TRBJ2-3, with a possible D match to TRBD1 (5 bases). The CDR3 spans 15 residues. The germline gives CDR1 MNHEY, CDR2 SVGAGI. Deletions cut 2 bases from V and 1 base from J, with 10 bases between.